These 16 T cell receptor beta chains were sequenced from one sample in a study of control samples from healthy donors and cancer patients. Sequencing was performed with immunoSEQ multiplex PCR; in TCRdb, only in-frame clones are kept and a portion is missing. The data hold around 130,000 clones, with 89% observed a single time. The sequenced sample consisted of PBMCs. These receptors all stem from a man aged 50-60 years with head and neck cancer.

CDR3 sequence reads: CASSSTGGVGAQYF. The CDR3 region has the DNA TGTGCCAGCAGCAGCACAGGGGGGGTAGGGGCCCAGTACTTC. The chain recombines TRBV5-6 with TRBJ2-5, with D possibly matching TRBD1 (8 bases). CDR3 length equals 14 residues. V lost 4 bases and J 9 bases, leaving 19 bases between the germline ends. Germline CDR1 is SGHDT and CDR2 is YYEEEE.

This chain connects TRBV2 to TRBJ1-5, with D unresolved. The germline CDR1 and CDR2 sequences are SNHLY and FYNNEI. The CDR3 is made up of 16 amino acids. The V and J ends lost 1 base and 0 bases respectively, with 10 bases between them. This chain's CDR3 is CASSEEAALSNQPQHF. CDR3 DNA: TGTGCCAGCAGTGAAGAGGCAGCCCTTAGCAATCAGCCCCAGCATTTT.

The CDR3, as DNA: TGTGCCAGCAGTCCAAGCGGGATGTCCTACGAGCAGTACTTC. It translates to CASSPSGMSYEQYF. J is TRBJ2-7 and V is TRBV14, with 7 positions matching TRBD2. The CDR3 spans 14 residues. V shed 6 bases and J 1 base; nucleotides not matched to a gene: 6. Per germline, CDR1 SGHDN and CDR2 FVKESK.

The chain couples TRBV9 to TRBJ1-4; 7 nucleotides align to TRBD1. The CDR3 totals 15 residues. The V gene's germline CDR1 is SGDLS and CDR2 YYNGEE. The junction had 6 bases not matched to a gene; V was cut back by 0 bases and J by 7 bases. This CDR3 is CASSVGGDRSEKLFF. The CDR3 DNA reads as TGTGCCAGCAGCGTAGGAGGGGACAGAAGTGAAAAACTGTTTTTT.

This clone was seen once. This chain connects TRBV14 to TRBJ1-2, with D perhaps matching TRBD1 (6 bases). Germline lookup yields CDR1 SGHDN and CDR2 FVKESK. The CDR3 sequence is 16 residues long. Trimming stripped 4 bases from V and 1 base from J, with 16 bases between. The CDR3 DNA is TGTGCCAGCAGCCTAACGGGGGGCGCGTTTAACTATGGCTACACCTTC. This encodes CASSLTGGAFNYGYTF.

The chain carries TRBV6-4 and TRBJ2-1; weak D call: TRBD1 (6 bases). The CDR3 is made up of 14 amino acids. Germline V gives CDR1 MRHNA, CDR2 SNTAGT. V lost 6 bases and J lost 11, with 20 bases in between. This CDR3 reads CASSPSTGLNQQFF. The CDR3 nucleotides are TGTGCCAGCAGCCCTTCGACAGGATTGAATCAGCAGTTCTTC.

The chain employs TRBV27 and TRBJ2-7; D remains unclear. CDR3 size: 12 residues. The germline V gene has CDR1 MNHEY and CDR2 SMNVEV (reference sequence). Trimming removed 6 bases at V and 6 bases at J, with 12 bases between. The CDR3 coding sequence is TGTGCCAGCAGCCATGGCACCGGCGAGCAGTACTTC. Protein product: CASSHGTGEQYF.

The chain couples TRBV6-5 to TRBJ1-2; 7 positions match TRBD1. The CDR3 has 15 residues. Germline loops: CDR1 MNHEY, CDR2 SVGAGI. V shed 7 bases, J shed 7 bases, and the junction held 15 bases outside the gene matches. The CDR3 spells CASNPGQLERGGYTF. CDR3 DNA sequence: TGTGCCAGCAATCCGGGACAGTTGGAAAGGGGTGGCTACACCTTC.

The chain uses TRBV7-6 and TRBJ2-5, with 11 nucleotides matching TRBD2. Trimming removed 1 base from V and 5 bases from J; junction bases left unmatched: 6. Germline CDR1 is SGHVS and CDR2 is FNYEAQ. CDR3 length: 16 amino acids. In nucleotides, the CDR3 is TGTGCCAGCAGCTTAGGCCTAGCGGGAGGTGGGGAGACCCAGTACTTC. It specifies CASSLGLAGGGETQYF.

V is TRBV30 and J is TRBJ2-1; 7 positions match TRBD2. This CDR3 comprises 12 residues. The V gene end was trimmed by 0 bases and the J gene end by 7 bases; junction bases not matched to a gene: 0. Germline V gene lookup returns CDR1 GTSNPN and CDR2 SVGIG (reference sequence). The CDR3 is CAWSVLANEQFF. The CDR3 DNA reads TGTGCCTGGAGTGTACTAGCGAATGAGCAGTTCTTC.

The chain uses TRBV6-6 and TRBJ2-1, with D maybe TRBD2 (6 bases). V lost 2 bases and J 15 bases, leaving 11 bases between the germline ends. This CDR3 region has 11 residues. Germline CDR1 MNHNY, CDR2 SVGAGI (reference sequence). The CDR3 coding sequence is TGTGCCAGCAGTTACGGGGCGGAGGGGTTCTTC. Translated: CASSYGAEGFF.

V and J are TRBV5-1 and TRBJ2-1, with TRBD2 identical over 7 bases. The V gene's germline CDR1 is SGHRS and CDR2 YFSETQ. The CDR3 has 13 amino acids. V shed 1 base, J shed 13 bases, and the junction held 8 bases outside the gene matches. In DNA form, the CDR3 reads TGCGCCAGCAGCTTGACCTTGCGGGGGTCCCAGTTCTTC. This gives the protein CASSLTLRGSQFF. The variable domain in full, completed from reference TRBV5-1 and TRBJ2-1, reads KAGVTQTPRYLIKTRGQQVTLSCSPISGHRSVSWYQQTPGQGLQFLFEYFSETQRNKGNFPGRFSGRQFSNSRSEMNVSTLELGDSALYLCASSLTLRGSQFFGPGTRLTVL.

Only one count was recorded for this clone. Written as DNA, the CDR3 is TGCAGTGCTAGTGTAGGGACCCCCAAGAGGACCGGGGAGCTGTTTTTT. Protein sequence: CSASVGTPKRTGELFF. V gene TRBV20-1 combines with J gene TRBJ2-2; either TRBD1 or TRBD2 may fit D (5 bases each). Looked up from germline, CDR1 is DFQATT and CDR2 is SNEGSKA (reference sequence). V was clipped by 3 bases and J by 5 bases, with 19 bases between them. The CDR3 runs to 16 residues.

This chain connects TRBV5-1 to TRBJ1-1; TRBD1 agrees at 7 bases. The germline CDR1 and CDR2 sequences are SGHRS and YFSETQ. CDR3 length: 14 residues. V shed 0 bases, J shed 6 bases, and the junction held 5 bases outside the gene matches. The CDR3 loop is CASSLGGGWAEAFF. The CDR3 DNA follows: TGCGCCAGCAGCTTGGGAGGGGGCTGGGCTGAAGCTTTCTTT.

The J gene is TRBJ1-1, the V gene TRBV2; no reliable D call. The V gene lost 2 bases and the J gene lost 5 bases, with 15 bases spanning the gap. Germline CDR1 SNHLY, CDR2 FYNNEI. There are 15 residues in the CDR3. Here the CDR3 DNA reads TGTGCCAGCAGTGAAAGAGGTAGTGGCGAAACTGAAGCTTTCTTT. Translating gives CASSERGSGETEAFF.

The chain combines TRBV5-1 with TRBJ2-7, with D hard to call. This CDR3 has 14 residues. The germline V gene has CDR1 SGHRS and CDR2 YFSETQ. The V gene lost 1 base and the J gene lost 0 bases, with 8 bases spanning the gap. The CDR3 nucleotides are TGCGCCAGCAGCTTGAACGCAGACTCCTACGAGCAGTACTTC. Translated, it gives CASSLNADSYEQYF.